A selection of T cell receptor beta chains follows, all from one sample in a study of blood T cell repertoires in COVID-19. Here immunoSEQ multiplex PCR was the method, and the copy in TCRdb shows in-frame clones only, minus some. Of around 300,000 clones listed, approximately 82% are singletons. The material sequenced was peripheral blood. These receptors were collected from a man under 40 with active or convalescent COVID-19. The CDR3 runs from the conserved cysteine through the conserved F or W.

CDR3aa: CASGPPGLNSYNEQFF
v_gene: TRBV12-5
len: 16
j_gene: TRBJ2-1

CDR3aa: CASSNDQGGNQPQHF
v_gene: TRBV19
len: 15
j_gene: TRBJ1-5

CDR3aa: CASTAPTGSDTQYF
v_gene: TRBV2
len: 14
j_gene: TRBJ2-3

CDR3aa: CASCRDRGKLFF
v_gene: TRBV25-1
len: 12
j_gene: TRBJ1-4

CDR3aa: CASSETAGEKLFF
v_gene: TRBV19
len: 13
j_gene: TRBJ1-4

CDR3aa: CASSVGQGPDTQYF
v_gene: TRBV9
len: 14
j_gene: TRBJ2-3

CDR3aa: CASKDRVPSYEQYF
v_gene: TRBV6-5
len: 14
j_gene: TRBJ2-7

CDR3aa: CASRMDRVQETQYF
v_gene: TRBV7-8
len: 14
j_gene: TRBJ2-5

CDR3aa: CASRGRETDTQYF
v_gene: TRBV28
len: 13
j_gene: TRBJ2-3

CDR3aa: CATSRATGGQPQHF
v_gene: TRBV15
len: 14
j_gene: TRBJ1-5

CDR3aa: CASSKSQGSDYGYTF
v_gene: TRBV18
len: 15
j_gene: TRBJ1-2

CDR3aa: CASSPKASGGTNEQFF
v_gene: TRBV5-4
len: 16
j_gene: TRBJ2-1

CDR3aa: CASSLDGKSTDTQYF
v_gene: TRBV7-3
len: 15
j_gene: TRBJ2-3

CDR3aa: CASSLPGTDNTEAFF
v_gene: TRBV28
len: 15
j_gene: TRBJ1-1

CDR3aa: CASSTSTGANVLTF
v_gene: TRBV7-2
len: 14
j_gene: TRBJ2-6

CDR3aa: CASSYESTTKQFF
v_gene: TRBV6-6
len: 13
j_gene: TRBJ2-1

CDR3aa: CASSVDSVRGYTF
v_gene: TRBV6-2/TRBV6-3
len: 13
j_gene: TRBJ1-2

CDR3aa: CSVHTDTQYF
v_gene: TRBV29-1
len: 10
j_gene: TRBJ2-3

CDR3aa: CASSYWGPGETQYF
v_gene: TRBV6-2/TRBV6-3
len: 14
j_gene: TRBJ2-5

CDR3aa: CASSSLAGGMRTDTQYF
v_gene: TRBV9
len: 17
j_gene: TRBJ2-3

CDR3aa: CASSIGQASNYGYTF
v_gene: TRBV19
len: 15
j_gene: TRBJ1-2

CDR3aa: CASSERWTGGYYGYTF
v_gene: TRBV6-1
len: 16
j_gene: TRBJ1-2

CDR3aa: CASSARTGVDTQYF
v_gene: TRBV11-3
len: 14
j_gene: TRBJ2-3

CDR3aa: CAISTSLAGGYEQYF
v_gene: TRBV10-3
len: 15
j_gene: TRBJ2-7

CDR3aa: CASSIAGQGEGTEAFF
v_gene: TRBV19
len: 16
j_gene: TRBJ1-1

CDR3aa: CASSFGGNEQFF
v_gene: TRBV5-4
len: 12
j_gene: TRBJ2-1

CDR3aa: CASSNPGLAGGTSSYNEQFF
v_gene: TRBV7-8
len: 20
j_gene: TRBJ2-1

CDR3aa: CATSETLGLETQYF
v_gene: TRBV24-1
len: 14
j_gene: TRBJ2-5

CDR3aa: CASRGDSTQYF
v_gene: TRBV6-5
len: 11
j_gene: TRBJ2-3

CDR3aa: CASSLGGGNEQFF
v_gene: TRBV7-3
len: 13
j_gene: TRBJ2-1

CDR3aa: CASSQTLGLPPDKQFF
v_gene: TRBV4-1
len: 16
j_gene: TRBJ2-1

CDR3aa: CASSPRTVNNEQFF
v_gene: TRBV9
len: 14
j_gene: TRBJ2-1

CDR3aa: CASSHDRTSYGYTF
v_gene: TRBV4-3
len: 14
j_gene: TRBJ1-2

CDR3aa: CASSPRGGIYGYTF
v_gene: TRBV18
len: 14
j_gene: TRBJ1-2

CDR3aa: CATSDLQGAEAFF
v_gene: TRBV24-1
len: 13
j_gene: TRBJ1-1

CDR3aa: CAWSPRTSGVSSYNEQFF
v_gene: TRBV30
len: 18
j_gene: TRBJ2-1

CDR3aa: CASSQEGGSAYNEQFF
v_gene: TRBV4-2
len: 16
j_gene: TRBJ2-1

CDR3aa: CASSIGGQGKTQYF
v_gene: TRBV19
len: 14
j_gene: TRBJ2-5

CDR3aa: CASSLTEGNLDTQYF
v_gene: TRBV4-2
len: 15
j_gene: TRBJ2-3

CDR3aa: CAIAKAGGTEAFF
v_gene: TRBV10-3
len: 13
j_gene: TRBJ1-1

CDR3aa: CASGGLAEQRGEQFF
v_gene: TRBV6-6
len: 15
j_gene: TRBJ2-1

CDR3aa: CASSQGDRDTEAFF
v_gene: TRBV4-1
len: 14
j_gene: TRBJ1-1

CDR3aa: CASSWDSTYEQYF
v_gene: TRBV7-8
len: 13
j_gene: TRBJ2-7

CDR3aa: CAGQQDGYGYTF
v_gene: TRBV30
len: 12
j_gene: TRBJ1-2

CDR3aa: CASSGTGTDNSPLHF
v_gene: TRBV5-1
len: 15
j_gene: TRBJ1-6

CDR3aa: CATSIATPNTEAFF
v_gene: TRBV15
len: 14
j_gene: TRBJ1-1